This T cell receptor (beta chain) derives from a study of blood T cells in healthy people across ages. Comment on this clonotype: Being one base from a much bigger clone, this may be a read error. A read error is likely, as this CDR3 ends without the conserved phenylalanine or tryptophan.

Sample-barcoded 5' priming and a J-beta primer mix drove a second PCR of about 6 to 11 cycles. MiXCR was run by TCRdb on the 5' RACE reads, yielding one entry per CDR3 protein. The sample holds 1.5 million or so distinct CDR3 sequences, approximately 42% seen once. V gave up 4 bases and J gave up 0 bases, with 12 bases separating them. This CDR3 is built from 15 residues. CDR1 and CDR2 from the germline V gene are MGHRA and YSYEKL. V gene TRBV4-1 combines with J gene TRBJ1-2, with unresolved D. The sample taken for sequencing was blood. The receptor's source is a woman younger than 35 in good health. The chain's CDR3 is CASSPPGSSNYGYTS. The CDR3 coding sequence is TGCGCCAGCAGCCCCCCCGGCTCCTCTAACTATGGCTACACCTCC.